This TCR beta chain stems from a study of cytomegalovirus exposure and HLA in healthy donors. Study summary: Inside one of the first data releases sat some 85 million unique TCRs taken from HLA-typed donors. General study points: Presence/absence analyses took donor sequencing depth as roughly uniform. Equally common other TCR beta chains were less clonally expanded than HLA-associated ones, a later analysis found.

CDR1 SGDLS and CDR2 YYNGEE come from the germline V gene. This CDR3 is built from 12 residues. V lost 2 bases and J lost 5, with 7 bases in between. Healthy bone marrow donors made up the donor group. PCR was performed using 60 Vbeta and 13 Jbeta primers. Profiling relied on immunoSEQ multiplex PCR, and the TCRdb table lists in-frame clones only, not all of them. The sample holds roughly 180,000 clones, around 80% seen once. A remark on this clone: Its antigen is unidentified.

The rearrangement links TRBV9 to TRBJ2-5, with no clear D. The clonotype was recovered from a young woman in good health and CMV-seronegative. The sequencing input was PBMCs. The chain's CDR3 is CASSVFEETQYF. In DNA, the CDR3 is TGTGCCAGCAGCGTCTTTGAGGAGACCCAGTACTTC.